These 5 T cell receptor beta chains were all obtained from the same sample, sequenced in a study of T cell repertoires in cytomegalovirus infection. TCRdb recomputed calls from the reads with MiXCR, one row per CDR3 protein. The sample holds approximately 110,000 distinct CDR3 sequences; about 9.5% are singletons and the top ten take around 29%. The antigens for these receptors are not known. Sequences were obtained from PBMCs, sequenced either directly or after in vitro stimulation (not recorded which). These receptor sequences come from a human donor in good health (CMV status not recorded). Some clones in this sample may be carry-over from other donors' samples.

This clonotype was recorded many times. The chain couples TRBV7-2 to TRBJ1-1; the D is unclear. CDR1 SGHTA and CDR2 FQGNSA come from the germline V gene. Trimming stripped 5 bases from V and 1 base from J, with 8 bases between. There are 13 residues in the CDR3. This CDR3 reads CASSQNPNTEAFF. CDR3 DNA: TGTGCCAGCAGCCAGAACCCGAACACTGAAGCTTTCTTT.

This clonotype was detected a few times. V is TRBV7-9 and J is TRBJ2-6; D is unclear. The length of the CDR3 is 15 residues. V lost 11 bases, J lost 0 bases, and 14 bases lay in between. Germline V CDR1 and CDR2: SEHNR, FQNEAQ (reference sequence). CDR3 coding DNA: TGTGCCTCCCAGGTCCAAGACTCTGGGGCCAACGTCCTGACTTTC. Its protein is CASQVQDSGANVLTF.

This clonotype has a count of ten or more. At one end the junction does not follow the germline gene, possibly because of a read error. The J gene is TRBJ2-1, the V gene TRBV7-6, with D unclear. The CDR3 has 14 amino acids. The germline V gene encodes CDR1 SGHVS and CDR2 FNYEAQ. This chain's CDR3 is CAISASPVGNEQFF. CDR3 nucleotides: TGTGCCATCAGCGCCAGCCCAGTGGGGAATGAGCAGTTCTTC. Looking up the rest from reference TRBV7-6 and TRBJ2-1 gives the full variable domain: GAGVSQSPRYKVTKRGQDVALRCDPISGHVSLYWYRQALGQGPEFLTYFNYEAQQDKSGLPNDRFSAERPEGSISTLTIQRTEQRDSAMYRCAISASPVGNEQFFGPGTRLTVL.

At least ten counts were recorded for this clonotype. This chain connects TRBV12-5 to TRBJ2-2; tentatively, D is TRBD2 (5 bases). Germline V gene data show CDR1 as LGHNT and CDR2 as FRNRAP. CDR3 length equals 15 residues. Trimming pared 0 bases from V and 7 bases from J, leaving 12 bases between. This CDR3 is CASGLVQTEGGELFF. DNA for the CDR3: TGTGCTAGTGGTTTGGTACAAACCGAGGGCGGGGAGCTGTTTTTT.

This clonotype appeared many times. The V and J genes are TRBV7-2 and TRBJ2-5, with D unclear. CDR3 length: 13 residues. Germline-derived CDR1 and CDR2 are SGHTA and FQGNSA. Trimming shortened V by 5 bases and J by 5 bases, and 12 bases separated the two germline ends. The CDR3 DNA reads as TGTGCCAGCAGCCCTGGACCCATGGAGACCCAGTACTTC. Amino acid sequence: CASSPGPMETQYF. Drawing the rest from reference TRBV7-2 and TRBJ2-5, the complete variable domain is GAGVSQSPSNKVTEKGKDVELRCDPISGHTALYWYRQSLGQGLEFLIYFQGNSAPDKSGLPSDRFSAERTGGSVSTLTIQRTQQEDSAVYLCASSPGPMETQYFGPGTRLLVL.